This entry lists 31 T cell receptor beta chains sequenced from one sample in a study of blood T cell repertoires in COVID-19. Generated by immunoSEQ multiplex PCR, the TCRdb table keeps only in-frame clones and is missing some. The table lists roughly 220,000 clones, roughly 84% of them singletons. The sequencing input was PBMCs or T cells enriched from blood (not recorded which). Every receptor here comes from a woman aged 40 to 50 who had recovered from COVID-19.

V and J are TRBV15 and TRBJ2-1, with 12 bases lining up with TRBD1. The CDR3 is made up of 15 amino acids. In germline, CDR1 is LNHNV, CDR2 YYDKDF (reference sequence). V trimming: 4 bases; J trimming: 8 bases; junction bases outside the gene matches: 6. CDR3 region: CATSNRDRGLDEQFF. In DNA form, the CDR3 reads TGTGCCACCAGCAACCGGGACAGGGGGCTCGATGAGCAGTTCTTC.

This chain joins TRBV28 and TRBJ1-6, with D perhaps TRBD1 (6 bases). V was cut by 3 bases and J by 9 bases, with 9 bases left in between. Germline values: CDR1 MDHEN, CDR2 SYDVKM. There are 13 residues in the CDR3. CDR3 nucleotide sequence: TGTGCCAGCAGTTTGACAGGAGGTTCACCCCTCCACTTT. Its translation: CASSLTGGSPLHF.

The chain joins TRBV3-1 (or the pseudogene TRBV3-2) to TRBJ2-1; D unresolved. Trimming shortened V by 0 bases and J by 6 bases, and 6 bases separated the two germline ends. The CDR3 extends over 13 amino acids. Germline CDR1 reads LGHDT; CDR2 reads YNNKEL (reference sequence). CDR3 sequence: CASSQDPGNEQFF. DNA of the CDR3: TGTGCCAGCAGCCAAGATCCCGGCAATGAGCAGTTCTTC.

The rearrangement uses TRBV7-6 and TRBJ2-2; 10 bases agree with TRBD1. Per the germline V gene, CDR1 is SGHVS and CDR2 is FNYEAQ. The CDR3 is 19 residues long. V lost 5 bases to trimming and J lost 0 bases; unmatched junction nucleotides: 12. The DNA of the CDR3 is TGTGCCAGCAGCCCCGTTATCCGGGACAGGGGACCGAACACCGGGGAGCTGTTTTTT. It translates to CASSPVIRDRGPNTGELFF.

The chain recombines TRBV7-6 with TRBJ2-2; 7 positions match TRBD2. Germline CDR1 reads SGHVS; CDR2 reads FNYEAQ. V gave up 4 bases and J gave up 6 bases; unmatched junction bases: 8. This CDR3 region has 15 residues. CDR3 in amino acids: CASSSLGGSPGELFF. The CDR3 nucleotides read TGTGCCAGCAGCTCCCTGGGCGGGAGTCCCGGGGAGCTGTTTTTT.

The chain has TRBV7-6 and TRBJ2-1, with 12 bases aligning to TRBD2. CDR1 SGHVS and CDR2 FNYEAQ come from the germline V gene. This CDR3 spans 17 amino acids. Unmatched junction bases numbered 3, after V lost 1 base and J lost 2 bases. The CDR3 nucleotides are TGTGCCAGCAGCTTAGGACTAGCGGGAGACCCCTACAATGAGCAGTTCTTC. Protein: CASSLGLAGDPYNEQFF.

The chain has TRBV6-5 and TRBJ2-1; 9 nucleotides line up with TRBD2. Germline trimming cut 6 bases from V and 9 bases from J; bases unmatched to any gene: 12. This CDR3 region has 15 residues. The germline V gene encodes CDR1 MNHEY and CDR2 SVGAGI. CDR3: CASRKVVAGVGEQFF. In DNA, the CDR3 is TGTGCCAGCAGGAAGGTCGTAGCGGGAGTGGGTGAGCAGTTCTTC.

The rearrangement uses TRBV3-1 (or the pseudogene TRBV3-2) and TRBJ2-7, with 8 positions matching TRBD1. CDR3 length equals 15 residues. J gave up 2 bases and V 4 bases, and 7 bases lay outside the gene matches. Germline V gene lookup returns CDR1 LGHDT and CDR2 YNNKEL (reference sequence). DNA of the CDR3: TGTGCCAGCAGCCGATTCGGGACAGGAGCCTACGAGCAGTACTTC. This translates into CASSRFGTGAYEQYF.

The rearrangement uses TRBV19 and TRBJ2-7; tentative D call: TRBD2 (6 bases). The CDR3 loop spans 14 amino acids. CDR1 LNHDA and CDR2 SQIVND come from the germline V gene (reference sequence). Trimming took 5 bases from V and 2 from J, leaving 13 bases between them. The CDR3 DNA follows: TGTGCCAGTAGTCCGGGAGTCGCTACCTACGAGCAGTACTTC. Translating it yields CASSPGVATYEQYF.

The V and J genes are TRBV2 and TRBJ1-1, with TRBD1 as a possible D gene (6 bases). Germline values: CDR1 SNHLY, CDR2 FYNNEI. With 1 base removed from V and 0 bases from J, the gap between germline ends came to 15 bases. The CDR3 is 17 residues long. The chain's CDR3 is CASSEVDSFLMNTEAFF. In DNA form, the CDR3 reads TGTGCCAGCAGTGAAGTGGACAGCTTCCTCATGAACACTGAAGCTTTCTTT.

J is TRBJ2-3 and V is TRBV19; TRBD2 matches 9 bases. The CDR3 totals 16 residues. Per germline, CDR1 LNHDA and CDR2 SQIVND (reference sequence). V was clipped by 3 bases and J by 4 bases; unmatched bases: 8. CDR3 nucleotides: TGTGCCAGTAGTATGGGGGCTAGCGGGGACTCAGATACGCAGTATTTT. Protein: CASSMGASGDSDTQYF.

The chain couples TRBV6-2 or TRBV6-3 to TRBJ1-2; 7 bases agree with TRBD1. The germline V gene has CDR1 MNHEY and CDR2 SVGEGT. This CDR3 is 13 amino acids long. J gave up 7 bases and V 2 bases, and 4 bases lay outside the gene matches. The CDR3 loop is CASSYGAGGGYTF. The CDR3 DNA follows: TGTGCCAGCAGTTACGGCGCAGGGGGTGGCTACACCTTC.

This clone was picked up a small number of times. This chain uses TRBV7-9 with TRBJ2-3, with D possibly TRBD1 on 5 matching bases. Per germline, CDR1 SEHNR and CDR2 FQNEAQ (reference sequence). The CDR3 has 13 amino acids. The V gene lost 6 bases and the J gene lost 3 bases, with 10 bases spanning the gap. CDR3 amino acids: CASRPRQTDTQYF. In DNA form, the CDR3 reads TGTGCCAGCAGACCTAGACAGACAGATACGCAGTATTTT.

The rearrangement uses TRBV27 and TRBJ2-1; 13 bases agree with TRBD2. Germline V gives CDR1 MNHEY, CDR2 SMNVEV (reference sequence). V shed 3 bases, J shed 7 bases, and the junction held 15 bases outside the gene matches. The CDR3 is made up of 19 amino acids. As DNA, the CDR3 is TGTGCCAGCAGTTTCGGGACTAGCGGGATAGCTGCCCTCAGGAATGAGCAGTTCTTC. This sequence encodes CASSFGTSGIAALRNEQFF.

Turning to this clone: The sample holds other DNA sequences that translate to the same CDR3. The V gene is TRBV28, the J gene TRBJ1-2; 7 nucleotides line up with TRBD1. CDR3 length: 13 amino acids. Losses at the gene ends were 3 bases for V and 6 bases for J; bases not matched to a gene: 4. Germline CDR1 reads MDHEN; CDR2 reads SYDVKM. The CDR3 reads CASSFRQGNGYTF. The DNA of the CDR3 is TGTGCCAGCAGTTTTCGACAGGGAAATGGCTACACCTTC.

The CDR3, as DNA: TGTGCCAGCGGGGCGGGAGAAGCCGGGGAGCTGTTTTTT. Its protein is CASGAGEAGELFF. This rearrangement joins TRBV5-4 to TRBJ2-2, with 7 positions matching TRBD2. The germline CDR1 and CDR2 sequences are SGHNT and YYREEE (reference sequence). CDR3 length: 13 residues. Germline trimming cut 7 bases from V and 6 bases from J; bases unmatched to any gene: 6.

The chain joins TRBV7-3 to TRBJ2-3; 7 bases are shared with TRBD2. In germline, CDR1 is SGHTA, CDR2 FQGTGA. V lost 4 bases and J lost 3; bases outside the gene matches: 10. This CDR3 is 16 amino acids long. CDR3 sequence reads: CASSSGGSRTTDTQYF. In nucleotides, the CDR3 is TGTGCCAGCAGCTCGGGCGGGAGTAGAACGACAGATACGCAGTATTTT.

The V call is TRBV15, the J call TRBJ1-1, with D uncertain. The CDR3 is 14 amino acids. The germline CDR1 and CDR2 sequences are LNHNV and YYDKDF (reference sequence). With 2 bases removed from V and 6 bases from J, the gap between germline ends came to 13 bases. CDR3 region: CATSRSSTTPEAFF. DNA of the CDR3: TGTGCCACCAGCAGATCTTCGACAACGCCTGAAGCTTTCTTT. The whole variable domain, filled in from reference TRBV15 and TRBJ1-1, reads DAMVIQNPRYQVTQFGKPVTLSCSQTLNHNVMYWYQQKSSQAPKLLFHYYDKDFNNEADTPDNFQSRRPNTSFCFLDIRSPGLGDTAMYLCATSRSSTTPEAFFGQGTRLTVV.

The J gene is TRBJ1-1, the V gene TRBV13; TRBD1 is a possible D gene (6 bases). Germline V lookup: CDR1 PRHDT, CDR2 FYEKMQ (reference sequence). The CDR3 is 13 residues long. Trimming removed 4 bases from V and 12 bases from J, with 18 bases in between. As DNA, the CDR3 is TGTGCCAGCAGCTCCACCCCGGACAGAAGGACTTTCTTT. This sequence encodes CASSSTPDRRTFF. The full variable domain, in which reference TRBV13 and TRBJ1-1 provide the parts outside the CDR3, is AAGVIQSPRHLIKEKRETATLKCYPIPRHDTVYWYQQGPGQDPQFLISFYEKMQSDKGSIPDRFSAQQFSDYHSELNMSSLELGDSALYFCASSSTPDRRTFFGQGTRLTVV.

This chain links TRBV7-9 with TRBJ1-4; no firm D call. Germline CDR1 reads SEHNR; CDR2 reads FQNEAQ (reference sequence). Trimming took off 1 base at V and 7 bases at J, with 10 bases between the two ends. The CDR3 loop spans 14 amino acids. As DNA, the CDR3 is TGTGCCAGCAGCTTAGGCGGAAGAGGTGAAAAACTGTTTTTT. It yields the protein CASSLGGRGEKLFF.

The V gene is TRBV11-2, the J gene TRBJ2-3; D possibly corresponds to TRBD2 (6 bases). CDR1 SGHAT and CDR2 FQNNGV come from the germline V gene. This CDR3 region has 17 residues. The ends were cut back, 4 bases at V and 5 bases at J, with 22 bases in the middle. CDR3 protein: CASSSGPSGTGVDTQYF. In DNA, the CDR3 is TGTGCCAGCAGCTCCGGTCCCAGCGGCACGGGGGTAGATACGCAGTATTTT.

The J gene is TRBJ1-6, the V gene TRBV5-1; weak D call: TRBD1 (6 bases). V was cut by 5 bases and J by 12 bases, with 15 bases left in between. Germline V gene data show CDR1 as SGHRS and CDR2 as YFSETQ. This CDR3 is 13 amino acids long. CDR3 in DNA: TGCGCCAGCAGGTCGGACAGCAACTTACCCCTCCACTTT. Amino acid sequence: CASRSDSNLPLHF.

The chain uses TRBV9 and TRBJ2-1; weak D call: TRBD2 (5 bases). The ends were cut back, 4 bases at V and 4 bases at J, with 12 bases in the middle. The germline V gene encodes CDR1 SGDLS and CDR2 YYNGEE. CDR3 length equals 14 residues. The CDR3 DNA sequence: TGTGCCAGCAGCCCGGGCGGGCAGTACAATGAGCAGTTCTTC. Amino acids: CASSPGGQYNEQFF.

The chain employs TRBV30 and TRBJ2-3, with D tentatively TRBD2 (6 bases). The germline gives CDR1 GTSNPN, CDR2 SVGIG (reference sequence). The CDR3 has 14 residues. The V end was cut by 1 base, the J end by 5 bases, with 13 bases between. Here the CDR3 DNA reads TGTGCCTGGAGTGGCGGGAAGACGGAAGATACGCAGTATTTT. This codes for CAWSGGKTEDTQYF.

This clone was observed a few times. This chain uses TRBV28 with TRBJ1-5, with TRBD1 identical over 8 bases. Germline trimming cut 2 bases from V and 7 bases from J; bases unmatched to any gene: 7. The CDR3 totals 15 residues. The germline CDR1 and CDR2 sequences are MDHEN and SYDVKM. CDR3 residues: CASSLEDRARQPQHF. CDR3 nucleotide sequence: TGTGCCAGCAGTTTAGAGGACAGGGCACGGCAGCCCCAGCATTTT.

This clone was observed a few times. The rearrangement joins TRBV7-2 to TRBJ1-4; 9 nucleotides line up with TRBD1. CDR3 size: 17 residues. Trimming removed 2 bases from V and 3 bases from J; junction bases left unmatched: 7. The germline V gene has CDR1 SGHTA and CDR2 FQGNSA. CDR3 coding DNA: TGTGCCAGCAGCTTATGGACAGGGGCCTTGGCTAATGAAAAACTGTTTTTT. Translating gives CASSLWTGALANEKLFF.

V is TRBV2 and J is TRBJ1-6; weak D call: TRBD1 (6 bases). The CDR3 runs to 14 residues. Germline loops: CDR1 SNHLY, CDR2 FYNNEI. Trimming left V 8 bases short and J 7 bases short, with 15 bases between. This CDR3 is CASGRQVENSPLHF. The CDR3 nucleotides read TGTGCCAGCGGTCGACAGGTGGAAAATTCACCCCTCCACTTT.

The rearrangement uses TRBV27 and TRBJ1-5, with 7 bases that match TRBD1. The CDR3 length is 15 residues. Germline V gives CDR1 MNHEY, CDR2 SMNVEV (reference sequence). Trimming at V came to 6 bases and at J to 4 bases, leaving 9 bases not matched to a gene. The CDR3 here is CASRLSQGRNQPQHF. CDR3 coding DNA: TGTGCCAGCAGGCTTTCACAGGGGAGGAATCAGCCCCAGCATTTT.

The rearrangement uses TRBV29-1 and TRBJ1-1; a possible D gene is TRBD1 (5 bases). The CDR3 runs to 15 residues. Per germline, CDR1 SQVTM and CDR2 ANQGSEA. Deletions cut 2 bases from V and 1 base from J, with 14 bases between. CDR3 region: CSVETFRGSNTEAFF. The CDR3 DNA sequence: TGCAGCGTTGAAACCTTCCGGGGGTCGAACACTGAAGCTTTCTTT.

The CDR3 DNA reads as TGCGCCAGCAGCCAAGAATCACTAGCGGGAGGGGGGAGAGATACGCAGTATTTT. It translates to CASSQESLAGGGRDTQYF. The chain has TRBV4-1 and TRBJ2-3, with 13 bases fitting TRBD2. Germline V lookup: CDR1 MGHRA, CDR2 YSYEKL. Losses at the gene ends were 0 bases for V and 5 bases for J; bases not matched to a gene: 8. The CDR3 loop spans 18 amino acids.

CDR3 nucleotide sequence: TGTGCCTGGAGTGTACTTGGATGGGACACCAGCACAGATACGCAGTATTTT. Translating it yields CAWSVLGWDTSTDTQYF. This sequence joins TRBV30 and TRBJ2-3; tentatively, D is TRBD1 (6 bases). The CDR3 has 17 residues. V was trimmed by 0 bases and J by 0 bases, leaving 16 bases between them. Germline-derived CDR1 and CDR2 are GTSNPN and SVGIG (reference sequence).